The present T cell receptor (beta chain) was sequenced within a study of regulatory T cells in long-lasting Graves disease. Arm-PCR of CDR3 regions with iRepertoire HTBI primers generated TCR beta libraries. TCRdb reprocessed the multiplex PCR reads via MiXCR and lists one record per CDR3 protein. Of some 460,000 distinct CDR3 sequences in the sample, roughly 15% are singletons; the top ten hold 10% to 15%. This clonotype was recorded many times. This CDR3 region has 16 residues. Trimming took 3 bases from V and 4 from J; bases not matched to a gene: 8. From germline, CDR1 is PRHDT and CDR2 FYEKMQ (reference sequence). Time point defined: newly diagnosed GD, antithyroid drugs for less than 3 months. There was RNA extracted from PBMCs, and the TCR library was made from it. Peripheral blood, approximately 9 milliliters of it, was drawn into EDTA tubes. These data also featured in a second study, about T cells in Graves' hyperthyroidism and ophthalmopathy. That paper states: A 13 V-J model separated ophthalmopathy from stable hyperthyroidism.

V and J are TRBV13 and TRBJ2-7, with 11 bases matching TRBD2. Here the sequenced sample was peripheral blood mononuclear cells (PBMCs), taken at new diagnosis, from a patient treated with antithyroid drugs. This receptor was taken from a man in his forties with Graves disease. The CDR3 DNA follows: TGTGCCAGCAGCTTCCGGTTAGCGGGAGGGAATTACGAGCAGTACTTC. It is translated as CASSFRLAGGNYEQYF.